A selection of T cell receptor beta chains follows, all from one sample in a study of T cell repertoires in cytomegalovirus infection. TCRdb independently ran MiXCR on the reads; one entry per CDR3 protein. This sample has 680,000 or so distinct CDR3 sequences, with about 30% found just once. No antigen has been identified for these receptors. Sequenced here: cultured PBMCs, sampled from culture after CMV antigen stimulation. These receptors all come from a human donor in good health (CMV status not recorded). Some clones in this sample may be carry-over from other donors' samples. Both conserved end residues are part of each CDR3.

TRBV25-1	TRBJ1-5	CASYDREVGNQPQHF
TRBV20-1	TRBJ1-5	CSARDVEGAPNQPQHF
TRBV7-2	TRBJ1-2	CASSTPLGRGDGYTF
TRBV27	TRBJ2-2	CASSLKRDGGNTGELFF
TRBV6-1	TRBJ1-5	CASSLGSPGNQPQHF
TRBV18	TRBJ2-7	CASSPPGTGNYEQYF
TRBV12-5	TRBJ2-5	CASGFRGIQETQYF
TRBV3-1	TRBJ2-3	CASSQAGLAGGEPPTQYF
TRBV6-5	TRBJ2-2	CASSYSPPGELFF
TRBV6-2/TRBV6-3	TRBJ2-3	CASSPMVGSGSYDTQYF
TRBV7-2	TRBJ1-2	CASSPTGVASWGYTF
TRBV27	TRBJ2-4	CASSPQWGVAKNIQYF
TRBV18	TRBJ2-1	CASSPVWEGEQFF
TRBV28	TRBJ2-2	CASRGQYGELFF
TRBV6-2/TRBV6-3	TRBJ2-7	CASISHQGQNSYEQYF
TRBV7-3	TRBJ1-1	CALISLGSITEAFF
TRBV4-2	TRBJ1-6	CASSQEAGETSPLHF
TRBV20-1	TRBJ1-4	CSARDSSGLINEKLFF
TRBV7-4	TRBJ1-2	CASSFLDHYGYTF
TRBV2	TRBJ2-7	CASKNRDTHIYEQYF
TRBV7-6	TRBJ2-1	CASSPGLVGASSYNEQFF
TRBV7-9	TRBJ1-6	CASSLDQLNSPLHF
TRBV2	TRBJ1-2	CASSELGQGLDGYTF
TRBV4-3	TRBJ1-3	CASSQDDISLGSGNTIYF
TRBV6-1	TRBJ1-2	CASSKYTGPDYGYTF
TRBV6-2/TRBV6-3	TRBJ2-2	CASSEVGVYTGELFF
TRBV6-2/TRBV6-3	TRBJ2-2	CASSYLDRGNTGELFF
TRBV10-3	TRBJ2-7	CAISSSSYEQYF
TRBV4-1	TRBJ1-1	CASSTRTGLNTEAFF
TRBV6-1	TRBJ2-5	CASSEIGGAGGVDEETQYF
TRBV7-9	TRBJ1-3	CASSYYFSGNTIYF
TRBV20-1	TRBJ2-3	CSARGVATDTQYF
TRBV20-1	TRBJ2-3	CSARDTGGRTDTQYF
TRBV7-2	TRBJ2-3	CASSHRTSSDTQYF
TRBV5-1	TRBJ2-1	CASSLSGTVSYNEQFF
TRBV4-2	TRBJ2-3	CASSQDPGGGATDTQYF
TRBV19	TRBJ1-1	CASSIDDLRTEAFF
TRBV5-4	TRBJ2-3	CASRSRGVDTQYF
TRBV7-4	TRBJ1-4	CASSLPERVGNEKLFF
TRBV4-1	TRBJ1-2	CASSYLDRRPRGYTF
TRBV12-3/TRBV12-4	TRBJ1-5	CASSLRGNSNQPQHF
TRBV7-2	TRBJ2-3	CASSSQTGTDTQYF
TRBV2	TRBJ1-6	CASSELSRDSPLHF
TRBV7-2	TRBJ2-7	CASQPGQGGYEQYF
TRBV7-6	TRBJ2-1	CASSWTQSSYNEQFF
TRBV19	TRBJ2-1	CASSLPQVNNEQFF
TRBV12-5	TRBJ2-1	CASGLVTLYGYNEQFF
TRBV4-1	TRBJ2-6	CASSQDQWDAGANVLTF
TRBV7-8	TRBJ2-7	CASSLKERAVKYF
TRBV19	TRBJ2-5	CASSITDQETQYF